This TCR beta chain was captured in a study of cytomegalovirus exposure and HLA in healthy donors. This PCR relied on a set of 60 Vbeta primers and 13 Jbeta primers. Sequencing used immunoSEQ multiplex PCR; TCRdb keeps in-frame clones, though not all of them. Recorded here are around 71,000 clones; the top ten clones represent approximately 1.8%. V lost 7 bases, J lost 6 bases, and 4 bases stayed unmatched. The CDR3 runs to 15 residues. Germline V gene data show CDR1 as MNHNS and CDR2 as SASEGT. The sample consisted of PBMCs. The sequence came from a woman aged 30 to 39 in good health and CMV-seronegative. The genes are TRBV6-1 and TRBJ2-2, with TRBD2 identical over 14 bases. The CDR3 DNA is TGTGCCAGCATTATGACTAGCGGGGGGGCCGGGGAGCTGTTTTTT. It translates to CASIMTSGGAGELFF.